This T cell receptor (beta chain) was recorded in a study of blood T cells in healthy people across ages. With a J-beta primer mix and a sample-barcoded 5' primer, a second PCR ran about 7 to 11 cycles. TCRdb re-derived calls from the 5' RACE reads in MiXCR, one entry per CDR3 protein. The table lists approximately 810,000 distinct CDR3 sequences, under 35% of them singletons. This TCR came from a woman aged 80 or over in good health. Specimen: blood.

This CDR3 reads CASSFRTDYGYTF. CDR3 coding DNA: TGTGCCAGCAGCTTTCGGACAGACTATGGCTACACCTTC. V usage is TRBV7-8 and J usage is TRBJ1-2; D is perhaps TRBD1 (6 bases). Germline-derived CDR1 and CDR2 are SGHVS and FQNEAQ. The CDR3 covers 13 residues. The V end was cut by 3 bases, the J end by 3 bases, with 8 bases between.